Below are 8 T cell receptor beta chains sequenced from a single sample in a study of PD-1 blockade in classical Hodgkin lymphoma. Libraries were prepared by immunoSEQ multiplex PCR; TCRdb keeps only in-frame clonotypes and omits some of them. The top ten clones hold approximately 2.9% of a sample with just under 45,000 clones, around three quarters of them seen once. Every patient was affected by relapse after autologous stem cell transplantation, while exposure to brentuximab vedotin was not uniform. The sequenced sample was peripheral blood mononuclear cells (PBMCs), obtained before the second cycle of nivolumab. The source of these receptors is a human donor with classical Hodgkin lymphoma.

The chain is built from TRBV7-9 and TRBJ2-7; 7 bases fit TRBD2. The CDR3 loop spans 16 amino acids. Germline assignment: CDR1 SEHNR and CDR2 FQNEAQ (reference sequence). V shed 5 bases, J shed 3 bases, and the junction held 13 bases outside the gene matches. The CDR3 region is CASSPPGGLHLYEQYF. In nucleotides, the CDR3 is TGTGCCAGCAGCCCCCCGGGGGGACTACACCTCTACGAGCAGTACTTC.

The CDR3 here is CASSDRDKDTEAFF. In DNA form, the CDR3 reads TGTGCCAGCAGTGACAGGGATAAGGACACTGAAGCTTTCTTT. V gene TRBV6-4 combines with J gene TRBJ1-1; no firm D call. V was cut by 2 bases and J by 3 bases, with 10 bases left in between. In germline, CDR1 is MRHNA, CDR2 SNTAGT. The CDR3 contains 14 residues.

The rearrangement links TRBV7-9 to TRBJ1-1; 10 positions agree with TRBD1. V lost 3 bases and J lost 3; bases outside the gene matches: 7. The CDR3 is 16 amino acids. Germline V gives CDR1 SEHNR, CDR2 FQNEAQ (reference sequence). The CDR3 bases are TGTGCCAGCAGCTTGCCGACAGGGGGCGAGGACACTGAAGCTTTCTTT. Translation gives CASSLPTGGEDTEAFF.

The genes are TRBV30 and TRBJ2-7; D is unresolved. This CDR3 has 13 amino acids. Germline CDR1 reads GTSNPN; CDR2 reads SVGIG (reference sequence). V shed 2 bases and J shed 0 bases, with 8 bases lying between them. CDR3 bases: TGTGCCTGGAGTTATGGGATCTCCTACGAGCAGTACTTC. It codes for CAWSYGISYEQYF.

This clone appeared a few times. This chain joins TRBV7-2 and TRBJ2-5, with 15 bases aligning to TRBD2. The ends lost 5 bases at V and 5 bases at J; junction bases unmatched: 6. Germline V gene lookup returns CDR1 SGHTA and CDR2 FQGNSA. CDR3 length: 16 amino acids. CDR3 in DNA: TGTGCCAGCAGCGCGAGGACTAGCGGGAGGGGGGAGACCCAGTACTTC. Its translation is CASSARTSGRGETQYF. The whole variable domain, remainder taken from reference TRBV7-2 and TRBJ2-5, is GAGVSQSPSNKVTEKGKDVELRCDPISGHTALYWYRQSLGQGLEFLIYFQGNSAPDKSGLPSDRFSAERTGGSVSTLTIQRTQQEDSAVYLCASSARTSGRGETQYFGPGTRLLVL.

The V gene is TRBV5-1, the J gene TRBJ2-7; D remains unclear. The V gene's germline CDR1 is SGHRS and CDR2 YFSETQ. The CDR3 totals 11 residues. Trimming cost V 3 bases and J 2 bases, with 3 bases left between them. CDR3 amino acids: CASSSAYEQYF. CDR3 sequence (DNA): TGCGCCAGCAGCTCTGCCTACGAGCAGTACTTC.

The V and J genes are TRBV28 and TRBJ1-4; possible D gene TRBD1, 6 bases. CDR1 and CDR2 (germline): MDHEN, SYDVKM. V was pared by 8 bases and J by 10 bases, with 23 bases between. The CDR3 totals 15 residues. The CDR3 is CASQSGVIPIVKLFF. The CDR3 coding sequence is TGTGCCAGCCAGTCAGGGGTTATTCCTATTGTAAAACTGTTTTTT.

The genes are TRBV9 and TRBJ2-5; 10 nucleotides match TRBD2. Germline CDR1 SGDLS, CDR2 YYNGEE. The junction had 7 bases not matched to a gene; V was cut back by 3 bases and J by 2 bases. The CDR3 sequence is 16 residues long. The CDR3 here is CASSEGLAVVQETQYF. In DNA, the CDR3 is TGTGCCAGCAGCGAAGGACTAGCGGTTGTTCAAGAGACCCAGTACTTC.